This T cell receptor beta chain was documented in a study of shared clonotypes between healthy human individuals. Whole-study context: Donors were two women and a few men aged 18 to 49. Regarding the study as a whole: Only blood samples were collected, and tissue repertoires likely differ.

Trimming took 5 bases from V and 1 from J, leaving 16 bases between them. The germline V gene has CDR1 MNHEY and CDR2 SMNVEV (reference sequence). The CDR3 sequence is 16 residues long. CD45RA+ naive and CD45RA-negative memory subsets were separated from CD4+ cells. The assay was immunoSEQ multiplex PCR, and TCRdb's table has in-frame clones only and misses some. The sample holds 500,000 to 550,000 clones, 90% to 97% seen once. This clone appeared a single time. Its antigen is still unknown. The chain carries TRBV27 and TRBJ2-3, with a tentative D call TRBD2 (5 bases). The sequenced sample was naive CD4+ T cells sorted from blood. Subset described: CD45RA+ positively selected. The clonotype comes from a woman in her twenties or thirties in good health. Here the CDR3 reads CASSVGVLMGTDTQYF. CDR3 DNA: TGTGCCAGCAGTGTCGGGGTGTTGATGGGCACAGATACGCAGTATTTT.